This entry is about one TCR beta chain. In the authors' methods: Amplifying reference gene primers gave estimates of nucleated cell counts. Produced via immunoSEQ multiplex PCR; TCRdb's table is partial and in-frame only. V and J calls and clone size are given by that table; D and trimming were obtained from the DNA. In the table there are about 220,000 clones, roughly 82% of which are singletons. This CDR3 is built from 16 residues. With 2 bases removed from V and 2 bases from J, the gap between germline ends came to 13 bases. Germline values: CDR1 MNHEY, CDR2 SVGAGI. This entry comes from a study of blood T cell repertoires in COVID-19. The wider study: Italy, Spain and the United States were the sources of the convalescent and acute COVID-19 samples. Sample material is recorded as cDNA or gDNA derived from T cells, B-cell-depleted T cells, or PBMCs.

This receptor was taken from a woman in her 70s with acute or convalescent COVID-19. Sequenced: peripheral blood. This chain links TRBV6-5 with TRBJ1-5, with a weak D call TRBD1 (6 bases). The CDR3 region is CASSYGGFFGNQPQHF. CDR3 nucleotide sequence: TGTGCCAGCAGTTACGGGGGCTTTTTTGGCAATCAGCCCCAGCATTTT.